A selection of T cell receptor beta chains follows, all from one sample in a study of identical twins. TCRdb reprocessed the 5' RACE reads with MiXCR, giving one entry per CDR3 protein. The sample records around 450,000 distinct CDR3 sequences, approximately 15% being singletons. The same data also contributed to another study, on yellow fever vaccine responses in identical twins.

Sequencing was performed on CD4+ T cells sorted from blood. These receptors came from a young woman in good health. Both conserved end residues are trimmed from each CDR3.

v_call,j_call,cdr3_aa
TRBV4-3,TRBJ2-1,ASSWGSKDNEQF
TRBV7-9,TRBJ2-7,ASSLVGRGSYEQY
TRBV13,TRBJ1-6,ASSSYRNSPLH
TRBV27,TRBJ2-7,ASSLAPGRASYEQY
TRBV29-1,TRBJ2-7,SVSETGGADEQY
TRBV2,TRBJ2-3,ASSAGLLSTDTQY
TRBV7-9,TRBJ2-3,ASSGGVPSGGDTQY
TRBV28,TRBJ2-1,ASSNAWDGQPEQF
TRBV7-8,TRBJ2-7,ASSTDRPNYEQY
TRBV18,TRBJ2-2,ASSRSITDTGELF
TRBV24-1,TRBJ2-3,ATSDPAGTYTQY
TRBV7-9,TRBJ1-6,ASSGQYNSPLH
TRBV5-1,TRBJ1-1,ASSLRDQAF
TRBV20-1,TRBJ2-6,SAQDRGTLGGANVLT
TRBV11-2,TRBJ2-2,ASRPTIPGPGELF
TRBV6-1,TRBJ2-5,ASSKIGHGETQY
TRBV3-1,TRBJ2-1,ASSHPPNEQF
TRBV29-1,TRBJ2-3,SVDYRADTQY
TRBV2,TRBJ2-2,ASSDRGLTGELF
TRBV7-8,TRBJ2-1,ASSPRGLAGLVEQF
TRBV20-1,TRBJ1-6,SAIRPRGNNSPLH
TRBV21-1,TRBJ2-1,ASSRSSGTDVMDEQF
TRBV20-1,TRBJ2-1,SALLAGVDEQF
TRBV7-2,TRBJ2-3,AETGDTDTQY
TRBV20-1,TRBJ1-1,SASGEAF
TRBV7-2,TRBJ2-3,ASSEFSGRVYADTQY